The entry that follows covers one T cell receptor beta chain sequence. Its antigen is currently unknown. The data were taken from a study of T-cell memory formation after mild COVID-19. CDR1 is SGHRS, CDR2 YFSETQ, per germline. CDR3 size: 14 residues. Trimming pared 0 bases from V and 0 bases from J, leaving 7 bases between. TCRdb processed the 5' RACE reads anew with MiXCR; each CDR3 protein has one entry. The sample has around 320,000 distinct CDR3 sequences; 25% to 30% are singletons. Points from the study as a whole: The appearance of some responding clones in pre-infection memory suggested that cross-reactive memory joined. The authors did not confirm SARS-CoV-2 specificity of second-wave clones peaking day 37. CD8+ contracting clones occupied EMRA, while CD4+ ones occupied mainly CM and EM. The study found balanced CD4/CD8 in clones contracting day 15 to 85 and a CD4+ lean in later expanders.

The chain is built from TRBV5-1 and TRBJ2-7, with D unresolved. The sequence derives from an adult woman who had mild COVID-19 (a few samples of this study predate the infection). Cell type and time point are not known. Sequencing was done on a sample of PBMCs or a T cell subset sorted from them (not recorded which). The DNA of the CDR3 is TGCGCCAGCAGCTTGGGACGGATCTCCTACGAGCAGTACTTC. This sequence encodes CASSLGRISYEQYF. Together with reference TRBV5-1 and TRBJ2-7, the CDR3 gives the full variable domain: KAGVTQTPRYLIKTRGQQVTLSCSPISGHRSVSWYQQTPGQGLQFLFEYFSETQRNKGNFPGRFSGRQFSNSRSEMNVSTLELGDSALYLCASSLGRISYEQYFGPGTRLTVT.